These T cell receptor beta chains were read from a single sample in a study of blood T cell repertoires in COVID-19. Using immunoSEQ multiplex PCR, the repertoire was profiled, and TCRdb retains in-frame clones only, with some absent. The sample includes around 26,000 clones, around nine tenths of them seen just once. Sequencing was carried out using peripheral blood. The receptors here all came from a human donor with active COVID-19. The donor label of this sample is uncertain. Both conserved end residues are part of each CDR3. Clone size is not always given. Where it is, it says once, few, many or a class for expanded clones.

>TRBV5-8|TRBJ2-1|.
CASSLGLAGVNEQFF
>TRBV25-1|TRBJ2-3|.
CASGELAGAGDTQYF
>TRBV9|TRBJ1-1|once
CASSVLTGVMNTEAFF
>TRBV2|TRBJ2-7|.
CASSGGLAGGYEQYF
>TRBV2|TRBJ2-3|.
CASSDPLAEARDTQYF
>TRBV6-5|TRBJ1-5|once
CASRRWGNQPQHF
>TRBV5-1|TRBJ1-4|.
CASSLLKTTGTGSEKLFF
>TRBV3-1/TRBV3-2|TRBJ2-7|.
CASSLLGTSGGEQYF
>TRBV3-1/TRBV3-2|TRBJ2-4|.
CASSQATTGDRVDIQYF
>TRBV6-5|TRBJ2-7|.
CASSYGTKAYEQYF
>TRBV18|TRBJ2-5|.
CASSPTGGGETQYF
>TRBV21-1|TRBJ1-5|.
CASSTTVNNQPQHF
>TRBV30|TRBJ2-2|.
CAWTDRVELAGELFF
>TRBV7-2|TRBJ2-3|.
CASTSGGGEGDTQYF
>TRBV6-6|TRBJ2-7|.
CASNLAETYEQYF
>TRBV11-3|TRBJ2-2|.
CASSADRGYEAGGQGGELFF
>TRBV21-1|TRBJ2-1|.
CASSSQSAGGTGDYNEQFF
>TRBV18|TRBJ2-2|.
CASSPEAGDAGELFF
>TRBV1|TRBJ2-7|few
CTSGGERKSYEQYF
>TRBV25-1|TRBJ2-1|.
CASSVPGWTNEQFF
>TRBV27|TRBJ1-6|.
CASRPTGAETLHF
>TRBV6-5|TRBJ2-1|.
CASSYFAGENNEQFF
>TRBV4-3|TRBJ1-5|few
CASSQDAGGYSNQPQHF
>TRBV7-3|TRBJ1-2|.
CASSSTVDGSGYTF
>TRBV6-6|TRBJ2-2|.
CASSSGQGKTGELFF
>TRBV19|TRBJ1-5|few
CASSIGRRGNQPQHF
>TRBV10-3|TRBJ2-3|.
CAISEKYSTDTQYF
>TRBV19|TRBJ2-7|few
CASSMTGNEQYF
>TRBV28|TRBJ1-4|.
CASRPQGNEKLFF
>TRBV7-6|TRBJ2-1|once
CASSPISGAAYNEQFF
>TRBV6-5|TRBJ1-6|.
CASSYGQGISPLHF
>TRBV15|TRBJ1-1|.
CATSRGRGVNTEAFF
>TRBV10-3|TRBJ1-2|.
CAIGGNGTGQGYTF
>TRBV7-9|TRBJ2-1|.
CASSLGTSDYNEQFF
>TRBV19|TRBJ2-7|once
CASRTSGTSYEQYF
>TRBV5-6|TRBJ2-2|.
CASSPMGLLIRNTGELFF
>TRBV14|TRBJ2-1|once
CASTQTGVNEQFF
>TRBV6-5|TRBJ1-2|.
CASRRGRGDYGYTF
>TRBV30|TRBJ2-5|.
CAWTVQETQYF
>TRBV19|TRBJ2-2|.
CASSQTPGGELFF
>TRBV11-3|TRBJ2-7|.
CASSVTTRLRKQYF
>TRBV5-1|TRBJ1-1|.
CASSLRGGTEAFF
>TRBV28|TRBJ2-5|.
CASSYAGGLETQYF
>TRBV19|TRBJ2-5|.
CASTPEGGRTQYF
>TRBV6-2/TRBV6-3|TRBJ2-3|.
CASSYPGGSTDTQYF
>TRBV15|TRBJ2-7|.
CATSRKRIRTSGNYEQYF
>TRBV28|TRBJ1-1|.
CASKRVGRGNTEAFF
>TRBV7-8|TRBJ1-1|.
CASASLGGRVTTEAFF
>TRBV27|TRBJ2-1|.
CASSPQGPRLAGDNEQFF
>TRBV24-1|TRBJ2-1|once
CATSDSNGRGGQFF
>TRBV28|TRBJ1-6|.
CASTEPGGDSPLHF